The entry that follows covers one TCR beta chain sequence. The junction departs from germline at one end; a sequencing error may be responsible. The sample belongs to a study of patients with pleural tuberculosis. TCRdb re-derived calls from the reads in MiXCR, one entry per CDR3 protein. Of about 29,000 distinct CDR3 sequences listed, 18% are singletons. Sequencing was performed on peripheral blood. The sequence came from a human donor with pleural tuberculosis.

DNA for the CDR3: TGTGTCAGCAGTTTACTGGGGGTTAACACCGGGGAGCTGTTTTTT. Its protein product is CVSSLLGVNTGELFF. This chain links TRBV27 with TRBJ2-2; possibly TRBD1 or TRBD2 for D (5 bases each). Germline assignment: CDR1 MNHEY and CDR2 SMNVEV (reference sequence). This CDR3 spans 15 amino acids.